This record looks at one T cell receptor beta chain sequence and its context. This entry belongs to a study of blood T cell repertoires in COVID-19. Whole-study context: COVID-19 samples, acute and convalescent, were from the United States, Italy and Spain. In each case, the material was cDNA or gDNA derived from T cells, B-cell-depleted T cells, or PBMCs.

The V gene's germline CDR1 is SQVTM and CDR2 ANQGSEA. J was trimmed by 5 bases and V by 7 bases; bases with no gene match: 5. The CDR3 is made up of 14 amino acids. The table came from immunoSEQ multiplex PCR; TCRdb's copy has only in-frame clones and leaves some out. Of more than 65,000 clones listed, 75% to 85% are singletons. Source material: peripheral blood. This clonotype originated in a human donor in a cohort sampled during active COVID-19. The gene calls are TRBV29-1 and TRBJ2-1, with TRBD2 identical over 13 bases. The CDR3 nucleotides are TGCAGCGGTACTAGCGGGAGGGCCGACAATGAGCAGTTCTTC. It is translated as CSGTSGRADNEQFF.